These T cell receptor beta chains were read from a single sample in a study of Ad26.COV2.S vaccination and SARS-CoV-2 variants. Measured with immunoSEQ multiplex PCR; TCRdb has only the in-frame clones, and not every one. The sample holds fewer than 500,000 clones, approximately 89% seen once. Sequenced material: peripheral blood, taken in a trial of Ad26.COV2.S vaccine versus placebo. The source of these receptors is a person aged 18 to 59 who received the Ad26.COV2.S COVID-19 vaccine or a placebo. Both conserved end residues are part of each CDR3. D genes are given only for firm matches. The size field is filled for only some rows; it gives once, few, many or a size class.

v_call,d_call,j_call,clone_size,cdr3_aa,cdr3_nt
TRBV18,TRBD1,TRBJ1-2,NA,CASSPQNDRGFYGYTF,TGTGCCAGCTCACCGCAAAACGACAGGGGGTTCTATGGCTACACCTTC
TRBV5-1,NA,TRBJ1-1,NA,CASSVGAGTEAFF,TGCGCCAGCAGCGTAGGGGCGGGGACTGAAGCTTTCTTT
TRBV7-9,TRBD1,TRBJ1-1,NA,CASSSYRGQTEWAFF,TGTGCCAGCAGCTCATACAGGGGACAAACCGAATGGGCTTTCTTT
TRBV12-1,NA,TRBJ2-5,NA,CASSFIWDPQETQYF,TGTGCCAGCAGCTTTATTTGGGACCCACAAGAGACCCAGTACTTC
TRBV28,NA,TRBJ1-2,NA,CASRNTGGARDYGYTF,TGTGCCAGCAGGAACACGGGAGGGGCGCGGGACTATGGCTACACCTTC
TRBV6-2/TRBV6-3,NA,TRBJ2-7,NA,CASSYRRGEQYF,TGTGCCAGCAGTTACCGCCGGGGAGAGCAGTACTTC
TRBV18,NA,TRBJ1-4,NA,CASSRADWGEKLFF,TGTGCCAGCTCAAGGGCAGATTGGGGTGAAAAACTGTTTTTT
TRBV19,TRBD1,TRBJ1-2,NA,CASSITPGTVTYGYTF,TGTGCCAGTAGTATTACCCCCGGGACAGTTACCTATGGCTACACCTTC
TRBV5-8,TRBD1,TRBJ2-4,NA,CASSNGDRVDIQYF,TGTGCCAGCAGCAACGGGGACAGGGTGGACATTCAGTACTTC
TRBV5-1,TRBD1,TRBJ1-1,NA,CASSLDAGGTNTEAFF,TGCGCCAGCAGCTTGGATGCAGGGGGGACGAACACTGAAGCTTTCTTT
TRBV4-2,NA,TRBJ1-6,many,CASSHEQGSGSPLHF,TGTGCCAGCAGCCATGAACAGGGCTCGGGCTCACCCCTCCACTTT
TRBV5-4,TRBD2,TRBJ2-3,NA,CASSPKLLTSTPDTQYF,TGTGCCAGCAGCCCGAAACTACTGACTAGCACTCCAGATACGCAGTATTTT
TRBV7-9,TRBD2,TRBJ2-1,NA,CASSYRVGTSGVNEQFF,TGTGCCAGCAGCTACAGGGTGGGGACTAGCGGGGTCAATGAGCAGTTCTTC
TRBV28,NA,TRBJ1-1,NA,CASIGLHTEAFF,TGTGCCAGCATTGGACTGCACACTGAAGCTTTCTTT
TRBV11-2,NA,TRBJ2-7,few,CASRRDFGSSYEQYF,TGTGCCAGCAGACGGGACTTCGGAAGCTCCTACGAGCAGTACTTC
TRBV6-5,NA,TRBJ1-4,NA,CASSLIGGGEKLFF,TGTGCCAGCAGTCTTATCGGCGGTGGCGAAAAACTGTTTTTT
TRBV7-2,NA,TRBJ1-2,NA,CASSLFTDSDGYTF,TGTGCCAGCAGCTTATTCACGGATTCCGATGGCTACACCTTC
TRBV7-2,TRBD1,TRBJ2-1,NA,CASSSPGTGGSEQFF,TGTGCCAGCAGCTCACCAGGGACAGGGGGCAGTGAGCAGTTCTTC
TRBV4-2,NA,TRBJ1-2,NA,CASSQERYSGYTF,TGTGCCAGCAGCCAAGAGAGGTATTCTGGCTACACCTTC
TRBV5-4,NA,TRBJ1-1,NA,CASAGVTEAFF,TGTGCCAGTGCAGGGGTTACTGAAGCTTTCTTT
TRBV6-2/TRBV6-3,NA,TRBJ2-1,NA,CASSYRSSDRYNEQFF,TGTGCCAGCAGCTATCGCTCTAGCGACCGATACAATGAGCAGTTCTTC
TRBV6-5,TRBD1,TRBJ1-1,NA,CASSPQGFAEAFF,TGTGCCAGCAGTCCACAGGGGTTCGCTGAAGCTTTCTTT
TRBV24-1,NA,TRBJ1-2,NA,CATSDQGFYGYTF,TGTGCCACCAGTGATCAGGGGTTCTATGGCTACACCTTC
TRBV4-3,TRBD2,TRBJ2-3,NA,CASSQDRGTRSPDTQYF,TGCGCCAGCAGCCAAGATCGAGGGACTAGAAGTCCAGATACGCAGTATTTT
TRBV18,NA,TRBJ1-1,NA,CASSPPTAPNTEAFF,TGTGCCAGCTCACCACCTACGGCACCGAACACTGAAGCTTTCTTT
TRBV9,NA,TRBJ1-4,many,CASSSRLGVATNEKLFF,TGTGCCAGCAGCTCCAGGTTGGGGGTTGCAACTAATGAAAAACTGTTTTTT
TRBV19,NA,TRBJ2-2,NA,CASSIPGGGTGELFF,TGTGCCAGTAGTATCCCAGGGGGAGGCACCGGGGAGCTGTTTTTT
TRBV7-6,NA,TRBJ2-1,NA,CASSLYGTRSYNEQFF,TGTGCCAGCAGCTTATACGGGACAAGATCCTACAATGAGCAGTTCTTC
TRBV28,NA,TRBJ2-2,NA,CASSTPEVFF,TGTGCCAGCAGCACCCCGGAGGTGTTTTTT
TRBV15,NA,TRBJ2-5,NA,CATSRGPPLYQETQYF,TGTGCCACCAGCAGAGGCCCGCCTCTATACCAAGAGACCCAGTACTTC
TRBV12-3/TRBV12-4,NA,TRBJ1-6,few,CASSLGEGTPLHF,TGTGCCAGCAGTCTGGGCGAGGGGACACCCCTCCACTTT
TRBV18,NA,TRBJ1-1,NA,CASSGDAPIRAFF,TGTGCCAGCTCCGGAGACGCCCCAATAAGGGCTTTCTTT
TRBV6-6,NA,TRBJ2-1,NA,CASSSHSEQFF,TGTGCCAGCAGTTCCCACAGTGAGCAGTTCTTC
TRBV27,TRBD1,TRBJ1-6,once,CASSPDRGDSPLHF,TGTGCCAGCAGTCCGGACAGGGGGGATTCACCCCTCCACTTT
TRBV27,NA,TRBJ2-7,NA,CASHQWGSSTEQYF,TGTGCCAGCCACCAGTGGGGCTCCTCGACCGAGCAGTACTTC
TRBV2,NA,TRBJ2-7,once,CASRQDGLYEQYF,TGTGCCAGCCGGCAGGACGGATTGTACGAGCAGTACTTC
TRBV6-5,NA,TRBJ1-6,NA,CASSYSSSNSPLHF,TGTGCCAGCAGTTACTCGAGTAGTAATTCACCCCTCCACTTT
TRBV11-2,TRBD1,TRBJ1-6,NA,CASSLTGVPNSPLHF,TGTGCCAGCAGCCTGACAGGGGTCCCTAATTCACCCCTCCACTTT
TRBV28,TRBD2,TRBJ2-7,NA,CASTGLAESSYEQYF,TGTGCCAGCACCGGACTAGCGGAGAGCTCCTACGAGCAGTACTTC
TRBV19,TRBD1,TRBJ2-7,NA,CATGTGRPYEQYF,TGTGCCACAGGGACAGGGAGGCCCTACGAGCAGTACTTC